This T cell receptor (beta chain) derives from a study of shared clonotypes between healthy human individuals. Study information: Per donor, CD8 memory used one plate, CD8 naive used two, CD4 memory used three and CD4 naive used three.

For this clone: Its antigen is undetermined.

The junction had 9 bases not matched to a gene; V was cut back by 4 bases and J by 6 bases. Germline CDR1 and CDR2: MNHNS and SASEGT. The CDR3 extends over 15 amino acids. General study points: In having few donors, the study represented limited genetic and exposure-history diversity.

Authors' data handling: As immunoSEQ supplied junction-only sequences (without quality scores), filtering differed. The data were produced by immunoSEQ multiplex PCR, yet TCRdb's version contains in-frame clones alone and is incomplete. That table furnishes V, J and clone size, whereas the DNA furnished D and trimming. The sample contains roughly 200,000 clones, around 63% of which appear only once. The clonotype comes from a man under 40 in good health. The chain combines TRBV6-1 with TRBJ2-1, with 7 bases matching TRBD1. Sequenced sample: memory CD4+ T cells sorted from blood. The sample's subset: CD45RA-negative fraction. The CDR3: CASSGGRDSSNEQFF. CDR3 DNA: TGTGCCAGCAGTGGGGGCAGGGACAGCAGCAATGAGCAGTTCTTC.